Listed below are T cell receptor beta chains from one sample, sequenced in a study of blood T cell repertoires in COVID-19. Assay used: immunoSEQ multiplex PCR; TCRdb lists only in-frame clones, some missing. This sample has more than 400,000 clones, with about 90% found just once. Sequenced sample: PBMCs or T cells enriched from blood (not recorded which). These receptors originate from a man in his late teens or twenties who had recovered from COVID-19. CDR3s include the opening cysteine and the closing phenylalanine or tryptophan. Fields, in order: V gene, clone size, J gene, D gene, CDR3 protein, CDR3 DNA. A D gene is named only where the DNA matches it firmly. Rows may omit the clone size; those that give it use once, few, many or a size class.

TRBV6-5	.	TRBJ1-2	.	CASSYSGRGYTF	TGTGCCAGCAGTTACTCGGGCAGGGGCTACACCTTC
TRBV2	.	TRBJ1-1	.	CASSDDKNTEAFF	TGTGCCAGCAGTGACGACAAGAACACTGAAGCTTTCTTT
TRBV11-3	.	TRBJ2-2	TRBD2	CASNPAGGHSGGELFF	TGTGCCAGCAACCCAGCGGGGGGGCATTCAGGAGGGGAGCTGTTTTTT
TRBV28	.	TRBJ1-5	.	CASSSGSGGNQPQHF	TGTGCCAGCAGTTCCGGTAGTGGTGGCAATCAGCCCCAGCATTTT
TRBV28	.	TRBJ1-2	.	CASSSRTVWSYGYTF	TGTGCCAGCAGTTCCCGGACAGTTTGGAGCTATGGCTACACCTTC
TRBV11-3	.	TRBJ2-5	TRBD2	CASSFAGEETQYF	TGTGCCAGCAGCTTCGCGGGGGAAGAGACCCAGTACTTC
TRBV5-1	.	TRBJ1-6	.	CASSLQGWGNSPLHF	TGCGCCAGCAGCTTACAGGGATGGGGCAATTCACCCCTCCACTTT
TRBV7-8	.	TRBJ2-1	.	CASSLGVSPAEQFF	TGTGCCAGCAGCTTAGGAGTGTCTCCCGCTGAGCAGTTCTTC
TRBV15	.	TRBJ1-1	TRBD1	CATSRKVQGGNTEAFF	TGTGCCACCAGCAGAAAGGTACAGGGGGGGAACACTGAAGCTTTCTTT
TRBV27	.	TRBJ1-1	.	CASRTLNTEAFF	TGTGCCAGCAGGACACTGAACACTGAAGCTTTCTTT
TRBV5-1	.	TRBJ1-6	.	CASSFRSGYSPLHF	TGCGCCAGCAGCTTTCGCTCAGGTTATTCACCCCTCCACTTT
TRBV11-2	.	TRBJ2-3	TRBD2	CASSPDSTSGRYTQYF	TGTGCCAGCAGCCCCGACAGTACTAGCGGGAGATATACGCAGTATTTT
TRBV4-1	.	TRBJ1-3	.	CASSPIRSSGNTIYF	TGCGCCAGCAGCCCGATTAGGAGCTCTGGAAACACCATATATTTT
TRBV7-2	.	TRBJ2-7	.	CASSLGATYEQYF	TGTGCCAGCAGCTTAGGCGCTACCTACGAGCAGTACTTC
TRBV6-1	.	TRBJ1-6	.	CASSEARGGRSPLHF	TGTGCCAGCAGTGAAGCTAGGGGAGGACGTTCACCCCTCCACTTT
TRBV19	.	TRBJ1-5	TRBD1	CASSIQGANQPQHF	TGTGCCAGTAGTATACAGGGGGCTAATCAGCCCCAGCATTTT
TRBV15	.	TRBJ2-1	TRBD2	CATSRDMTSGGHEQFF	TGTGCCACCAGCAGAGATATGACTAGCGGGGGTCATGAGCAGTTCTTC
TRBV5-6	.	TRBJ1-1	.	CASSARRGTEAFF	TGTGCCAGCAGCGCCCGGAGGGGCACTGAAGCTTTCTTT
TRBV18	.	TRBJ2-7	TRBD2	CASSPGLAATYEQYF	TGTGCCAGCTCACCGGGACTAGCGGCTACCTACGAGCAGTACTTC
TRBV29-1	once	TRBJ1-5	TRBD1	CSYRDRGVAQHF	TGCAGCTACCGGGACAGGGGGGTGGCCCAGCATTTT
TRBV11-1	few	TRBJ2-7	.	CASSPTGNRYEQYF	TGTGCCAGCAGCCCCACAGGGAACCGGTACGAGCAGTACTTC
TRBV7-9	.	TRBJ2-3	.	CASSRGTDTQYF	TGTGCCAGCAGTAGAGGCACAGATACGCAGTATTTT
TRBV27	.	TRBJ2-1	TRBD1	CASSLTGQGPVEQFF	TGTGCCAGCAGTTTAACGGGACAGGGGCCGGTTGAGCAGTTCTTC
TRBV28	.	TRBJ1-2	.	CASSSQGLGYTF	TGTGCCAGCAGTTCGCAGGGGTTAGGCTACACCTTC
TRBV6-5	.	TRBJ1-3	TRBD1	CASTPRGHTGNTIYF	TGTGCCAGCACCCCCAGGGGGCATACTGGAAACACCATATATTTT
TRBV7-8	once	TRBJ1-5	.	CASSSSTGDNQPQHF	TGTGCCAGCAGCTCGTCGACTGGTGACAATCAGCCCCAGCATTTT
TRBV7-9	.	TRBJ1-4	.	CASSWQVNEKLFF	TGTGCCAGCAGCTGGCAGGTGAATGAAAAACTGTTTTTT
TRBV18	.	TRBJ1-1	.	CASSRSRQLEAFF	TGTGCCAGCTCGCGCAGTAGACAGCTTGAAGCTTTCTTT
TRBV19	.	TRBJ2-4	.	CASSKQGPKGNIQYF	TGTGCCAGTAGTAAACAGGGACCTAAGGGGAACATTCAGTACTTC